Following are 27 T cell receptor beta chains from one sample sequenced in a study of T cell responses to AZD1222 COVID-19 vaccine. Generated by immunoSEQ multiplex PCR, the TCRdb table keeps only in-frame clones and is missing some. The sample carries over 60,000 clones, 87% recorded once. The material sequenced was peripheral blood, taken on day 0 of AZD1222 vaccination. These TCRs come from an adult in good health.

This chain links TRBV3-1 (or the pseudogene TRBV3-2) with TRBJ2-1; D is tentatively TRBD1 or TRBD2 (5 bases each). Germline V gene sequence: CDR1 LGHDT, CDR2 YNNKEL (reference sequence). The CDR3 length is 18 residues. Trimming took off 6 bases at V and 0 bases at J, with 21 bases between the two ends. The CDR3 sequence is CASRGPSTEYSSYNEQFF. CDR3 sequence (DNA): TGTGCCAGCAGGGGACCCTCGACAGAATACAGCTCCTACAATGAGCAGTTCTTC.

CDR3 nucleotides: TGTGCCAGTAGCGACACAGGGGACTCCTACGAGCAGTACTTC. Translated: CASSDTGDSYEQYF. The chain combines TRBV19 with TRBJ2-7; 7 bases are shared with TRBD1. V was clipped by 6 bases and J by 0 bases; unmatched bases: 5. This CDR3 has 14 residues. Germline values: CDR1 LNHDA, CDR2 SQIVND (reference sequence). Looking up the rest from reference TRBV19 and TRBJ2-7 gives the full variable domain: DGGITQSPKYLFRKEGQNVTLSCEQNLNHDAMYWYRQDPGQGLRLIYYSQIVNDFQKGDIAEGYSVSREKKESFPLTVTSAQKNPTAFYLCASSDTGDSYEQYFGPGTRLTVT.

The chain joins TRBV4-3 to TRBJ1-6, with 7 bases aligning to TRBD1. This CDR3 contains 14 residues. The ends lost 3 bases at V and 5 bases at J; junction bases unmatched: 1. Per the germline V gene, CDR1 is LGHNA and CDR2 is YSLEER. CDR3 protein: CASSHGTDNSPLHF. The CDR3, as DNA: TGCGCCAGCAGCCACGGGACAGATAATTCACCCCTCCACTTT.

The chain has TRBV18 and TRBJ1-2; D gene ambiguous. This CDR3 is 14 amino acids long. Trimming shortened V by 2 bases and J by 4 bases, and 11 bases separated the two germline ends. CDR1 and CDR2 from the germline V gene are KGHSH and LQKENI. The CDR3 loop is CASSPGEGRYGYTF. CDR3 DNA: TGTGCCAGCTCACCAGGAGAGGGTCGCTATGGCTACACCTTC.

The chain couples TRBV11-2 to TRBJ2-7, with D possibly TRBD1 on 6 matching bases. The CDR3 sequence is 15 residues long. V lost 5 bases and J lost 0, with 14 bases in between. Germline V gene data show CDR1 as SGHAT and CDR2 as FQNNGV. Here the CDR3 DNA reads TGTGCCAGCAGCCAGGGGCTCGGCTACTCCTACGAGCAGTACTTC. Protein: CASSQGLGYSYEQYF.

The rearrangement joins TRBV29-1 to TRBJ1-2; 7 bases are a match to TRBD1. The CDR3 has 13 amino acids. The V gene's germline CDR1 is SQVTM and CDR2 ANQGSEA. Trimming cost V 7 bases and J 1 base; bases outside gene matches: 6. This CDR3 is CSAGTDNNYGYTF. CDR3 nucleotide sequence: TGCAGCGCTGGGACAGATAATAACTATGGCTACACCTTC.

This clone was seen just once. The chain combines TRBV3-1 (or the pseudogene TRBV3-2) with TRBJ1-3, with unresolved D. Looked up from germline, CDR1 is LGHDT and CDR2 is YNNKEL (reference sequence). The ends were cut back, 4 bases at V and 4 bases at J, with 11 bases in the middle. This CDR3 has 14 residues. CDR3 amino acids: CASSPFSIGNTIYF. The CDR3 bases are TGTGCCAGCAGCCCGTTCTCCATCGGAAACACCATATATTTT.

CDR3 sequence reads: CASSDGTTGEQYF. CDR3 sequence (DNA): TGTGCCAGCAGTGACGGGACAACCGGCGAGCAGTACTTC. The chain recombines TRBV6-1 with TRBJ2-7, with D tentatively TRBD1 (6 bases). This CDR3 region has 13 residues. Trimming took 3 bases from V and 6 from J, leaving 12 bases between them. Per the germline V gene, CDR1 is MNHNS and CDR2 is SASEGT.

The V gene is TRBV2, the J gene TRBJ2-7; a weak D match, TRBD2 (5 bases). V lost 7 bases and J 3 bases, leaving 13 bases between the germline ends. The CDR3 runs to 13 residues. CDR1 SNHLY and CDR2 FYNNEI come from the germline V gene. The CDR3 DNA is TGTGCCAGCACGTGGCTAGCCCGCTACGAGCAGTACTTC. Translation gives CASTWLARYEQYF.

The chain has TRBV4-1 and TRBJ2-6; D is ambiguous. Trimming removed 4 bases from V and 0 bases from J, with 16 bases in between. The germline V gene encodes CDR1 MGHRA and CDR2 YSYEKL. The CDR3 contains 18 residues. The DNA of the CDR3 is TGCGCCAGCAGCCTACAAGAGGCAAAGGGCTCTGGGGCCAACGTCCTGACTTTC. Its protein is CASSLQEAKGSGANVLTF.

The V and J genes are TRBV18 and TRBJ1-1; D might be TRBD1 (5 bases). This CDR3 has 15 amino acids. The V gene lost 3 bases and the J gene lost 2 bases, with 13 bases spanning the gap. Germline CDR1 is KGHSH and CDR2 is LQKENI. The CDR3 DNA sequence: TGTGCCAGCTCACCCCTCCAGGGACCAAACACTGAAGCTTTCTTT. It encodes CASSPLQGPNTEAFF.

Here the CDR3 reads CASSLLLAGGNTDTQYF. The CDR3 DNA is TGTGCCAGCAGTTTGCTCCTAGCGGGGGGGAACACAGATACGCAGTATTTT. The chain has TRBV27 and TRBJ2-3; 12 positions match TRBD2. From germline, CDR1 is MNHEY and CDR2 SMNVEV (reference sequence). Trimming at V came to 3 bases and at J to 2 bases, leaving 6 bases not matched to a gene. This CDR3 has 17 amino acids.

V usage is TRBV6-5 and J usage is TRBJ1-3; possibly TRBD1 for D (5 bases). Germline CDR1 MNHEY, CDR2 SVGAGI. Trimming cost V 6 bases and J 2 bases, with 8 bases left between them. The CDR3 runs to 13 residues. CDR3 sequence reads: CASRRGTGNTIYF. CDR3 coding DNA: TGTGCCAGCAGGAGGGGTACTGGAAACACCATATATTTT.

The chain is built from TRBV5-8 and TRBJ1-1; D is unclear. The germline gives CDR1 SGHTS, CDR2 YDEGEE. This CDR3 is built from 11 residues. The germline V and J ends were trimmed by 4 bases and 7 bases, with 8 bases remaining between them. The chain's CDR3 is CASSRTGEAFF. The CDR3 bases are TGTGCCAGCAGCCGGACGGGTGAAGCTTTCTTT.

V gene TRBV6-6 combines with J gene TRBJ2-1; D could derive from TRBD1 or TRBD2 (7 bases each). Germline V CDR1 and CDR2: MNHNY, SVGAGI (reference sequence). There are 15 residues in the CDR3. Deletions cut 5 bases from V and 4 bases from J, with 15 bases between. This CDR3 reads CASSTAGQSYNEQFF. The CDR3 DNA reads TGTGCCAGCAGTACAGCGGGACAGAGTTACAATGAGCAGTTCTTC.

This rearrangement joins TRBV10-3 to TRBJ1-1; D call uncertain. The CDR3 runs to 10 residues. Per the germline V gene, CDR1 is ENHRY and CDR2 is SYGVKD. V was pared by 10 bases and J by 1 base, with 4 bases between. The CDR3 coding sequence is TGTGCCACCGCGAACACTGAAGCTTTCTTT. This codes for CATANTEAFF.

CDR3 sequence reads: CAISDRRHGELFF. In DNA form, the CDR3 reads TGTGCCATCAGTGATAGGCGGCACGGGGAGCTGTTTTTT. The chain links TRBV10-3 to TRBJ2-2; D unresolved. This CDR3 is 13 amino acids long. CDR1 is ENHRY and CDR2 is SYGVKD in the germline V gene. V was trimmed by 3 bases and J by 7 bases, leaving 9 bases between them.

The chain has TRBV21-1 and TRBJ1-1. TRBV21-1 is a pseudogene. This CDR3 spans 15 amino acids. CDR3: CASSKQGRKNTEAFF. DNA for the CDR3: TGTGCCAGCAGCAAACAGGGGAGGAAAAACACTGAAGCTTTCTTT.

This sequence joins TRBV4-2 and TRBJ2-7; 10 bases align to TRBD2. Per the germline V gene, CDR1 is LGHNA and CDR2 is YNFKEQ. Unmatched junction bases numbered 8, after V lost 0 bases and J lost 6 bases. The CDR3 contains 16 residues. The CDR3 here is CASSQDPSGGAREQYF. CDR3 DNA sequence: TGTGCCAGCAGCCAAGATCCCAGCGGGGGGGCCCGCGAGCAGTACTTC.

The chain has TRBV2 and TRBJ1-6, with TRBD1 as a possible D gene (6 bases). This CDR3 region has 14 residues. From germline, CDR1 is SNHLY and CDR2 FYNNEI. Between the trimmed V and J ends, which lost 6 bases and 7 bases, there was a span of 13 bases. Written as DNA, the CDR3 is TGTGCCAGCAGAGCAGGGGTTGACAATTCACCCCTCCACTTT. Its protein is CASRAGVDNSPLHF. Supplemented by reference TRBV2 and TRBJ1-6, the full variable domain reads EPEVTQTPSHQVTQMGQEVILRCVPISNHLYFYWYRQILGQKVEFLVSFYNNEISEKSEIFDDQFSVERPDGSNFTLKIRSTKLEDSAMYFCASRAGVDNSPLHFGNGTRLTVT.

Only a few counts were recorded for this clone. The gene calls are TRBV4-1 and TRBJ1-4; no definite D call. This CDR3 spans 13 amino acids. V lost 0 bases and J 5 bases, leaving 4 bases between the germline ends. Per germline, CDR1 MGHRA and CDR2 YSYEKL. Here the CDR3 DNA reads TGCGCCAGCAGCCAAGATTGGAATGAAAAACTGTTTTTT. It specifies CASSQDWNEKLFF.

The V gene is TRBV30, the J gene TRBJ1-6; no firm D call. The V end was cut by 2 bases, the J end by 10 bases, with 15 bases between. This CDR3 has 14 residues. CDR1 GTSNPN and CDR2 SVGIG come from the germline V gene (reference sequence). CDR3 loop: CAWSSPVFGSPLHF. The CDR3 DNA reads TGTGCCTGGAGTTCCCCAGTTTTTGGGTCACCCCTCCACTTT.

This clone was observed a single time. The rearrangement uses TRBV30 and TRBJ2-1; 7 bases align to TRBD1. The germline V gene encodes CDR1 GTSNPN and CDR2 SVGIG (reference sequence). The CDR3 extends over 12 amino acids. Trimming cost V 7 bases and J 4 bases; bases outside gene matches: 4. CDR3 residues: CASGTAYNEQFF. CDR3 DNA sequence: TGTGCCTCCGGGACAGCATACAATGAGCAGTTCTTC. Using reference TRBV30 and TRBJ2-1 for the parts outside the CDR3, the full variable domain is SQTIHQWPATLVQPVGSPLSLECTVEGTSNPNLYWYRQAAGRGLQLLFYSVGIGQISSEVPQNLSASRPQDRQFILSSKKLLLSDSGFYLCASGTAYNEQFFGPGTRLTVL.

V usage is TRBV14 and J usage is TRBJ1-1; possibly TRBD1 for D (5 bases). Germline V gene data show CDR1 as SGHDN and CDR2 as FVKESK. Trimming pared 4 bases from V and 4 bases from J, leaving 13 bases between. The CDR3 consists of 14 residues. CDR3 nucleotide sequence: TGTGCCAGCAGCCCTGACCCCAGGGTCACTGAAGCTTTCTTT. It translates to CASSPDPRVTEAFF.

The chain is built from TRBV28 and TRBJ1-6; TRBD1 matches at 11 bases. The CDR3 covers 16 residues. Germline loops: CDR1 MDHEN, CDR2 SYDVKM. J gave up 8 bases and V 6 bases, and 9 bases lay outside the gene matches. The CDR3 sequence is CASSAGGTGGDSPLHF. As DNA, the CDR3 is TGTGCCAGCAGCGCCGGGGGGACAGGGGGGGATTCACCCCTCCACTTT.

This chain uses TRBV2 with TRBJ1-3; TRBD1 is a possible D gene (5 bases). CDR1 is SNHLY, CDR2 FYNNEI, per germline. There are 15 residues in the CDR3. The V gene lost 8 bases and the J gene lost 8 bases, with 22 bases spanning the gap. The CDR3 DNA is TGTGCCAGCGGGACGCAGGAGCGATTTCCGTACACCATATATTTT. Its protein is CASGTQERFPYTIYF.

V gene TRBV25-1 combines with J gene TRBJ1-5; D is uncertain. The CDR3 covers 14 residues. The germline V gene encodes CDR1 MGHDK and CDR2 SYGVNS. V gave up 0 bases and J gave up 3 bases, with 6 bases separating them. Here the CDR3 reads CASSEYIDNQPQHF. The CDR3 DNA follows: TGTGCCAGCAGTGAATATATAGACAATCAGCCCCAGCATTTT.